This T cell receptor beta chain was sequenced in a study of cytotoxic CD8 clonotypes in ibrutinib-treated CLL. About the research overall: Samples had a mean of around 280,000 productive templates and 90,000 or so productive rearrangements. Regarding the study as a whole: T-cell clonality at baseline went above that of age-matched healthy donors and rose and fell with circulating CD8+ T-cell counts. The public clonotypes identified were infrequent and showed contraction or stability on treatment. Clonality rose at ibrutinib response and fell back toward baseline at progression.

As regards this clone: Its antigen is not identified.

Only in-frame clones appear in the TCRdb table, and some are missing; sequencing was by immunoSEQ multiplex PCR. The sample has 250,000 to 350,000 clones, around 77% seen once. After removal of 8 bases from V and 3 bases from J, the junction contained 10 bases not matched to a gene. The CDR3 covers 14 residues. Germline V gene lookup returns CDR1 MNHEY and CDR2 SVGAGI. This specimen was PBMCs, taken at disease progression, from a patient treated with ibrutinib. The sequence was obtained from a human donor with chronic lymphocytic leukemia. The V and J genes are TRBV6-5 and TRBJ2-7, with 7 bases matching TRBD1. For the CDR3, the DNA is TGTGCCAGCGCCTCAGACAGGGTGAACTACGAGCAGTACTTC. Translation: CASASDRVNYEQYF.